The T cell receptor beta chain under discussion was sequenced for a study of blood T cells in healthy people across ages. Alongside a J-beta primer mix, a sample-barcoded 5' primer served in a second PCR lasting about 7 to 12 cycles. TCRdb recomputed calls from the 5' RACE reads with MiXCR, one row per CDR3 protein. This table holds more than 650,000 distinct CDR3 sequences, approximately 24% found once. V was trimmed by 4 bases and J by 3 bases, leaving 7 bases between them. Germline CDR1 and CDR2: SGHRS and YFSETQ. The CDR3 spans 13 residues. This sample was shared with a second study, whose subject was T cells of mothers and their children.

V is TRBV5-1 and J is TRBJ2-2; D is possibly TRBD2 (5 bases). Sequenced sample: blood. The source is a boy aged 5-17 years in good health. CDR3 sequence reads: CASSPEDTGELFF. CDR3 in DNA: TGCGCCAGCAGCCCGGAGGACACCGGGGAGCTGTTTTTT.